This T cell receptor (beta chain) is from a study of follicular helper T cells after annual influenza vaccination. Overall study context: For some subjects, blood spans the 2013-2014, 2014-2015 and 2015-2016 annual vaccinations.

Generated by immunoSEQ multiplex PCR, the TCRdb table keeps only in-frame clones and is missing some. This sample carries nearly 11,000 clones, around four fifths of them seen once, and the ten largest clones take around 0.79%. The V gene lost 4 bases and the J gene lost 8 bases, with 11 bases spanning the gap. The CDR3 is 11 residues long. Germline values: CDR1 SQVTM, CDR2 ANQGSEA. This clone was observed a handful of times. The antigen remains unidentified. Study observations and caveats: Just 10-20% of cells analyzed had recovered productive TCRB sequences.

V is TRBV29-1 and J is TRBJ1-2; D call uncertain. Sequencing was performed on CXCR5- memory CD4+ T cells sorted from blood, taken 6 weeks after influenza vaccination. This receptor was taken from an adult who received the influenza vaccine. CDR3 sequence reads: CSVGASDGYTF. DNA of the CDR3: TGCAGCGTTGGTGCAAGCGACGGCTACACCTTC.